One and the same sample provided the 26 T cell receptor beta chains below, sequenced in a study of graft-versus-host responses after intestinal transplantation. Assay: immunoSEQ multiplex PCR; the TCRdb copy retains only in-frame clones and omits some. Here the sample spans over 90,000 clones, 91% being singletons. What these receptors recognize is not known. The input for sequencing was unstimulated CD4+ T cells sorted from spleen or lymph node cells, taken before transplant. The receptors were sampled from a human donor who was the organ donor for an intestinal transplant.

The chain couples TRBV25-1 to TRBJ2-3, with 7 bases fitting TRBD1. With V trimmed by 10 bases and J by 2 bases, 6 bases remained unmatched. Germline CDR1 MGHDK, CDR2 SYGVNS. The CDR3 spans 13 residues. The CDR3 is CATGTANTDTQYF. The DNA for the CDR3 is TGTGCCACCGGGACAGCCAACACAGATACGCAGTATTTT.

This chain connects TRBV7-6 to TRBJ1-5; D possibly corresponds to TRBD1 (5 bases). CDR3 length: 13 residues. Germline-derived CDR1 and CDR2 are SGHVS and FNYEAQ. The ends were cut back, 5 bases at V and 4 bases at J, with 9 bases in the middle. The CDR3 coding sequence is TGTGCCAGCAGCCCGGGGGGGAATCAGCCCCAGCATTTT. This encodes CASSPGGNQPQHF.

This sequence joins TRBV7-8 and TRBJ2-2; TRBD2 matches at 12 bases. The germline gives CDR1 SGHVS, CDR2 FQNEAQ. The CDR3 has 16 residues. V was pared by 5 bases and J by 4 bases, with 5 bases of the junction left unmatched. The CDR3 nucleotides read TGTGCCAGCAGCCGGACTAGCGGGGTGGTCACCGGGGAGCTGTTTTTT. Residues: CASSRTSGVVTGELFF.

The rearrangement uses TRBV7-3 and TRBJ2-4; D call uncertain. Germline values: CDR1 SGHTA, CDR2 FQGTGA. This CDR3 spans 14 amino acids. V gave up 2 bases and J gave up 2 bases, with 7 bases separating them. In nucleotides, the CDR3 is TGTGCCAGCAGCTTAGGCCCTCCCAAAAACATTCAGTACTTC. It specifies CASSLGPPKNIQYF.

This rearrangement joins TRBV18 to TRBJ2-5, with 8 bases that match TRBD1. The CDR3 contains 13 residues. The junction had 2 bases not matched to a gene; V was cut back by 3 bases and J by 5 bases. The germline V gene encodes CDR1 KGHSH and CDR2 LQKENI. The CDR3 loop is CASSPDREETQYF. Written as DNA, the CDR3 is TGTGCCAGCTCACCGGACAGGGAGGAGACCCAGTACTTC.

In DNA, the CDR3 is TGCAGCGTGCGGGTACAGTTCAACGCGAACACCGGGGAGCTGTTTTTT. This translates into CSVRVQFNANTGELFF. V gene TRBV29-1 combines with J gene TRBJ2-2; TRBD2 is a possible D gene (5 bases). The CDR3 is 16 amino acids. Germline assignment: CDR1 SQVTM and CDR2 ANQGSEA. V shed 6 bases and J shed 0 bases, with 17 bases lying between them.

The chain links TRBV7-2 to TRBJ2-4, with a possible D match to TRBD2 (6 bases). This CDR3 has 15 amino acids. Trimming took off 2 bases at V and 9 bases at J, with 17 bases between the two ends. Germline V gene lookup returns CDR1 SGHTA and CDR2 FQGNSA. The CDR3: CASSLSGAREVIQYF. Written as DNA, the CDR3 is TGTGCCAGCAGCTTATCAGGAGCCAGGGAGGTCATTCAGTACTTC.

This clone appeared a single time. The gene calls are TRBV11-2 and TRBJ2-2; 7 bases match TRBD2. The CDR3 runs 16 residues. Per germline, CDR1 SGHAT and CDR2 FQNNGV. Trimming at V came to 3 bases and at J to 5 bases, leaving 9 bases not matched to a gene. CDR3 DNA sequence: TGTGCCAGCAGCTTGGCGGGGGATAGATCGACCGGGGAGCTGTTTTTT. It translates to CASSLAGDRSTGELFF.

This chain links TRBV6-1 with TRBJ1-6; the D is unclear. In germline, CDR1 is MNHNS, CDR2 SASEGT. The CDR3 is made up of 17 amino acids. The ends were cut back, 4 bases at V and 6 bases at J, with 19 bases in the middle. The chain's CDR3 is CASSGTRVGPSNSPLHF. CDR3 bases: TGTGCCAGCAGTGGAACTCGGGTAGGCCCGTCTAATTCACCCCTCCACTTT.

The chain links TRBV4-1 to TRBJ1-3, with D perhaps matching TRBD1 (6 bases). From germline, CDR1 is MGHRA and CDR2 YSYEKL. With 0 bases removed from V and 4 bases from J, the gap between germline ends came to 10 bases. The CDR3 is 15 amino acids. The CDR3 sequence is CASSQEGARGNTIYF. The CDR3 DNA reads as TGCGCCAGCAGCCAAGAGGGGGCCCGCGGAAACACCATATATTTT.

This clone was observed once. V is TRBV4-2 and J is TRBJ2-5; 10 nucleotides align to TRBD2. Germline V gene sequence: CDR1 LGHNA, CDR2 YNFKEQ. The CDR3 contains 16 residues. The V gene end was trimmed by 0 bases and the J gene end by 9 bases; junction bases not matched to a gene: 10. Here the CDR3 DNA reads TGTGCCAGCAGCCAAGATATAGCGGGGGGCTTGATGGCCCAGTACTTC. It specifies CASSQDIAGGLMAQYF.

The CDR3 region has the DNA TGTGCCAGCAGCGCGTCAGGGGAGGGGTACACTGAAGCTTTCTTT. This codes for CASSASGEGYTEAFF. The J gene is TRBJ1-1, the V gene TRBV9; D may be TRBD1 (6 bases). The V end lost 3 bases, the J end lost 3 bases, and 15 bases lay between the germline ends. The CDR3 loop spans 15 amino acids. In germline, CDR1 is SGDLS, CDR2 YYNGEE.

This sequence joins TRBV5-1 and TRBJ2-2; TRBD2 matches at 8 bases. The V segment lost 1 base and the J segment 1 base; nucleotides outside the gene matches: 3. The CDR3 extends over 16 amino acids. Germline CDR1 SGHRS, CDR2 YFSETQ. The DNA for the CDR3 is TGCGCCAGCAGCTTGATCCTAGCGGGGAACACCGGGGAGCTGTTTTTT. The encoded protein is CASSLILAGNTGELFF.

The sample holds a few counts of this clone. The CDR3 reads CAISESAGTGRTEAFF. The CDR3, as DNA: TGTGCCATCAGTGAGTCGGCCGGGACAGGGCGCACTGAAGCTTTCTTT. This rearrangement joins TRBV10-3 to TRBJ1-1; 9 positions agree with TRBD1. Germline trimming cut 0 bases from V and 4 bases from J; bases unmatched to any gene: 6. The CDR3 sequence is 16 residues long. Germline values: CDR1 ENHRY, CDR2 SYGVKD.

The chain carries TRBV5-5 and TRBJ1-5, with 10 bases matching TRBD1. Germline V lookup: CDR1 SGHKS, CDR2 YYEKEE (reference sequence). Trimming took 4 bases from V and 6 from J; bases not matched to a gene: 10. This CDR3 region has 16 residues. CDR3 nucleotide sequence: TGTGCCAGCAGCCCTTTCGACAGGGGGCGCAGTCAGCCCCAGCATTTT. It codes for CASSPFDRGRSQPQHF. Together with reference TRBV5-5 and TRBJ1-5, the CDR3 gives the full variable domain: DAGVTQSPTHLIKTRGQQVTLRCSPISGHKSVSWYQQVLGQGPQFIFQYYEKEERGRGNFPDRFSARQFPNYSSELNVNALLLGDSALYLCASSPFDRGRSQPQHFGDGTRLSIL.

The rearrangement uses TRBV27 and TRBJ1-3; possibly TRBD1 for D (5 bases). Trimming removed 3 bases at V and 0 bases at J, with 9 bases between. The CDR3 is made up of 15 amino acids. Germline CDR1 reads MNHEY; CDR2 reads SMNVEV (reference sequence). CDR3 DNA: TGTGCCAGCAGTTTGAGACAGCCCTCTGGAAACACCATATATTTT. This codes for CASSLRQPSGNTIYF.

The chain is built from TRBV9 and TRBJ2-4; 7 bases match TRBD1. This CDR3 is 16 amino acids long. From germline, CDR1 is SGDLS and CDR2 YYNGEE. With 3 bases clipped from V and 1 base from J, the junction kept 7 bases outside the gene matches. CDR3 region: CASSAKEQGAKNIQYF. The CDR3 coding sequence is TGTGCCAGCAGCGCGAAAGAACAGGGGGCCAAAAACATTCAGTACTTC.

This CDR3 is CASSLRTGYNSPLHF. CDR3 DNA: TGTGCCAGCAGTTTAAGGACAGGGTATAATTCACCCCTCCACTTT. The V call is TRBV28, the J call TRBJ1-6; 8 nucleotides line up with TRBD1. Germline V gene lookup returns CDR1 MDHEN and CDR2 SYDVKM. This CDR3 spans 15 amino acids. V shed 2 bases, J shed 4 bases, and the junction held 1 base outside the gene matches.

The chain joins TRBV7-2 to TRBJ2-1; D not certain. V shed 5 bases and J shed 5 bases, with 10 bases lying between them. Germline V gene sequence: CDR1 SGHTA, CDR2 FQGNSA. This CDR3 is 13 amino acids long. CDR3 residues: CASSPQYDNEQFF. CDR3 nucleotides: TGTGCCAGCAGCCCCCAGTACGACAATGAGCAGTTCTTC.

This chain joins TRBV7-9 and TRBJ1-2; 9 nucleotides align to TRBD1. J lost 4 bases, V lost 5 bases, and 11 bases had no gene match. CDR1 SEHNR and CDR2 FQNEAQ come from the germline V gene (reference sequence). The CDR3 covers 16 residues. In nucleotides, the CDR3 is TGTGCCAGCAGCCCTATCACCGGGACAGGGACCTATGGCTACACCTTC. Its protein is CASSPITGTGTYGYTF.

The CDR3 spells CASGTGEVRPQHF. CDR3 in DNA: TGTGCCAGCGGAACGGGGGAGGTGAGGCCCCAGCATTTT. The chain carries TRBV19 and TRBJ1-5; D might be TRBD1 (5 bases). The CDR3 extends over 13 amino acids. CDR1 and CDR2 (germline): LNHDA, SQIVND (reference sequence). The ends were cut back, 9 bases at V and 9 bases at J, with 18 bases in the middle.

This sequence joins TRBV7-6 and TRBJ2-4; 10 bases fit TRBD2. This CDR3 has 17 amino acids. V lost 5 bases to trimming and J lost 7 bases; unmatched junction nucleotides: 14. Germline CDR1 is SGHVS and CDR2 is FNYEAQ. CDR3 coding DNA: TGTGCCAGCAGCCCTGGGCTAGCGGGGGCTCTTGGGAACATTCAGTACTTC. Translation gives CASSPGLAGALGNIQYF.

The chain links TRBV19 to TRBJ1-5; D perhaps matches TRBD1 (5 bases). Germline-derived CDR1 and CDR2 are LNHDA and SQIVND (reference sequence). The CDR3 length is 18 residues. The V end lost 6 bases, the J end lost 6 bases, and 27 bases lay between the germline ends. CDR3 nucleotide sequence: TGTGCCAGTAGGCCGGGGGGGTTTGAGTTTGCCCCCGGTCAGCCCCAGCATTTT. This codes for CASRPGGFEFAPGQPQHF. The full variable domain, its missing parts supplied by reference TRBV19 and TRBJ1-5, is DGGITQSPKYLFRKEGQNVTLSCEQNLNHDAMYWYRQDPGQGLRLIYYSQIVNDFQKGDIAEGYSVSREKKESFPLTVTSAQKNPTAFYLCASRPGGFEFAPGQPQHFGDGTRLSIL.

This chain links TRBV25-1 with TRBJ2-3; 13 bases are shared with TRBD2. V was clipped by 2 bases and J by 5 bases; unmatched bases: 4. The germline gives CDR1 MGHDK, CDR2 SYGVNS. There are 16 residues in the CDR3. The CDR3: CASSETSGGAVDTQYF. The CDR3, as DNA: TGTGCCAGCAGTGAAACTAGCGGGGGGGCAGTAGATACGCAGTATTTT.

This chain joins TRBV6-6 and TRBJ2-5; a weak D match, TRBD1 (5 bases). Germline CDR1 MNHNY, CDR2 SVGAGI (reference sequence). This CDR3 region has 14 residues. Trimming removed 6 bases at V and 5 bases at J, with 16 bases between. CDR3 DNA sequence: TGTGCCAGCAGCCACAAATCAGGGCGCGAGACCCAGTACTTC. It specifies CASSHKSGRETQYF.

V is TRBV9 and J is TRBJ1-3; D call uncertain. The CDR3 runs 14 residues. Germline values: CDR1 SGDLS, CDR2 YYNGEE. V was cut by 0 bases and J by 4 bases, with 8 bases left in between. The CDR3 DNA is TGTGCCAGCAGCGTAGGACAAAGGGGAAACACCATATATTTT. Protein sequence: CASSVGQRGNTIYF.